These 29 T cell receptor beta chains were all obtained from the same sample, sequenced in a study of regulatory T cells in long-lasting Graves disease. CDR3-region Arm-PCR and iRepertoire HTBI primers produced the TCR beta libraries. One entry per CDR3 protein results from TCRdb running MiXCR on the multiplex PCR reads. This table holds about 400,000 distinct CDR3 sequences, about a fifth found once. Stated time point: persistent/refractory GD, antithyroid drugs over 5 years with positive TRAb. Extracted PBMC RNA gave rise to the TCR library. This sample comprised peripheral blood mononuclear cells (PBMCs), obtained when the disease was refractory, from a patient treated with antithyroid drugs. Receptors originate from a female donor with Graves disease.

This clonotype was detected a few times. This chain connects TRBV18 to TRBJ1-2, with 7 bases fitting TRBD1. V was pared by 5 bases and J by 2 bases, with 5 bases of the junction left unmatched. The CDR3 is made up of 14 amino acids. CDR1 and CDR2 from the germline V gene are KGHSH and LQKENI. In DNA form, the CDR3 reads TGTGCCAGCTCAAGCGGACAGGTCAACTATGGCTACACCTTC. Translated, it gives CASSSGQVNYGYTF.

This clonotype was seen more than once but under ten times. This CDR3 is CATYRDRLPPGRYSGANVLTF. DNA of the CDR3: TGTGCCACTTACCGGGACAGACTCCCCCCCGGCCGGTACTCTGGGGCCAACGTCCTGACTTTC. The J gene is TRBJ2-6, the V gene TRBV6-1, with TRBD1 matching 7 bases. The J segment lost 0 bases and the V segment lost 10 bases, leaving 24 bases of the junction unmatched. The CDR3 loop spans 21 amino acids. Germline V gene sequence: CDR1 MNHNS, CDR2 SASEGT.

In the case of this clonotype: A clone one base away is much larger, so this may be a read error. V usage is TRBV7-2 and J usage is TRBJ2-7, with 7 bases that match TRBD1. The CDR3 consists of 15 residues. Germline V gene lookup returns CDR1 SGHTA and CDR2 FQGNSA. DNA for the CDR3: TGCGCCAGCAGCCAGACCCCTACAGGGGCGGACGAGCAGTACTTC. Protein: CASSQTPTGADEQYF.

Remarks on this clonotype: This may be a read error: a much more frequent sequence differs by one nucleotide. The conserved phenylalanine or tryptophan normally closing the CDR3 is absent here, so this likely arose from a read error. The J gene is TRBJ2-7, the V gene TRBV6-5; the D is unclear. Per the germline V gene, CDR1 is MNHEY and CDR2 is SVGAGI. The CDR3 has 14 residues. Deletions cut 2 bases from V and 1 base from J, with 9 bases between. CDR3 protein: CASSYADLSYEQYL. CDR3 DNA sequence: TGTGCCAGCAGTTACGCCGACCTGTCCTACGAGCAGTACCTC.

In this sample, this clonotype turned up a few times. J is TRBJ2-7 and V is TRBV29-1; perhaps D is TRBD1 or TRBD2 (5 bases each). This CDR3 comprises 12 residues. CDR1 is SQVTM and CDR2 is ANQGSEA in the germline V gene. Trimming cost V 4 bases and J 7 bases, with 14 bases left between them. The chain's CDR3 is CSVVGRSLEQYF. As DNA, the CDR3 is TGCAGCGTTGTGGGACGGTCCCTGGAGCAGTACTTC.

The sample holds many counts of this clonotype. The chain uses TRBV28 and TRBJ1-2, with a weak D call TRBD1 (6 bases). Between the trimmed V and J ends, which lost 11 bases and 4 bases, there was a span of 14 bases. The germline gives CDR1 MDHEN, CDR2 SYDVKM. This CDR3 is 12 amino acids long. CDR3 residues: CASRGLLYGYTF. The CDR3 DNA reads as TGTGCCTCGCGGGGGCTTCTCTATGGCTACACCTTC.

This clonotype was found a few times. The V gene is TRBV20-1, the J gene TRBJ2-7, with TRBD1 as a possible D gene (5 bases). The germline V and J ends were trimmed by 6 bases and 3 bases, with 15 bases remaining between them. The CDR3 totals 13 residues. Germline lookup yields CDR1 DFQATT and CDR2 SNEGSKA (reference sequence). CDR3: CSALTEWSYEQYF. CDR3 DNA: TGCAGTGCCCTGACAGAGTGGAGCTACGAGCAGTACTTC.

The chain uses TRBV6-9 and TRBJ2-2, with 7 bases fitting TRBD2. Germline trimming cut 3 bases from V and 4 bases from J; bases unmatched to any gene: 14. Germline V gives CDR1 MNHGY, CDR2 SVAAGI. The CDR3 covers 18 residues. As DNA, the CDR3 is TGTGCCAGCAGTTACTCAGGGCTTGCGGGAGCAGGCACCGGGGAGCTGTTTTTT. Encoded protein: CASSYSGLAGAGTGELFF.

The table lists this clonotype with many counts. This sequence joins TRBV28 and TRBJ2-2; 7 nucleotides line up with TRBD2. Germline lookup yields CDR1 MDHEN and CDR2 SYDVKM. V was pared by 5 bases and J by 0 bases, with 18 bases of the junction left unmatched. The CDR3 totals 20 residues. As DNA, the CDR3 is TGTGCCAGCAGTGGGAGGGCCCCCCCCGGGGTCTACTCGAACACCGGGGAGCTGTTTTTT. Its protein is CASSGRAPPGVYSNTGELFF.

The table lists this clonotype with many counts. The chain joins TRBV6-1 to TRBJ2-2; D is unresolved. V gave up 6 bases and J gave up 1 base, with 9 bases separating them. This CDR3 is 14 amino acids long. Germline V gives CDR1 MNHNS, CDR2 SASEGT. The CDR3 loop reads CASRVVRNTGELFF. CDR3 DNA: TGTGCCAGCAGAGTCGTTCGGAACACCGGGGAGCTGTTTTTT.

This chain links TRBV20-1 with TRBJ2-5; D may be TRBD2 (6 bases). From germline, CDR1 is DFQATT and CDR2 SNEGSKA (reference sequence). V shed 3 bases and J shed 2 bases, with 13 bases lying between them. CDR3 length: 14 amino acids. The CDR3 is CSASGKAGQETQYF. CDR3 coding DNA: TGCAGTGCTAGCGGGAAGGCGGGGCAAGAGACCCAGTACTTC.

The V call is TRBV3-1, the J call TRBJ2-2, with 10 bases fitting TRBD1. Trimming removed 4 bases from V and 7 bases from J; junction bases left unmatched: 6. Germline loops: CDR1 LGHDT, CDR2 YNNKEL (reference sequence). The CDR3 is made up of 15 amino acids. The CDR3 nucleotides are TGTGCCAGCAGCCCCCGGGACAGGGGCGGCGGGGAGCTGTTTTTT. It translates to CASSPRDRGGGELFF. The full variable domain, with the rest looked up from reference TRBV3-1 and TRBJ2-2, is DTAVSQTPKYLVTQMGNDKSIKCEQNLGHDTMYWYKQDSKKFLKIMFSYNNKELIINETVPNRFSPKSPDKAHLNLHINSLELGDSAVYFCASSPRDRGGGELFFGEGSRLTVL.

This clonotype was picked up many times. The CDR3 bases are TGTGCCAGCAGCCAAGTGGACGAGCAGTACTTC. Translated, it gives CASSQVDEQYF. V usage is TRBV3-1 and J usage is TRBJ2-7; no reliable D call. Trimming took 1 base from V and 5 from J, leaving 3 bases between them. This CDR3 region has 11 residues. CDR1 LGHDT and CDR2 YNNKEL come from the germline V gene (reference sequence).

The table lists this clonotype with many counts. The rearrangement joins TRBV12-3 or TRBV12-4 to TRBJ2-2; D is undetermined. V was trimmed by 5 bases and J by 0 bases, leaving 4 bases between them. The CDR3 covers 13 residues. The CDR3 loop reads CASSTSNTGELFF. CDR3 in DNA: TGTGCCAGCAGTACCTCGAACACCGGGGAGCTGTTTTTT.

This clonotype has only a few counts. The genes are TRBV4-1 and TRBJ1-1; D perhaps matches TRBD1 (5 bases). Germline V gene data show CDR1 as MGHRA and CDR2 as YSYEKL. This CDR3 is built from 15 residues. V was clipped by 0 bases and J by 5 bases, with 13 bases between them. This CDR3 reads CASSQDWEWGTEAFF. The CDR3 DNA follows: TGCGCCAGCAGCCAAGATTGGGAATGGGGGACTGAAGCTTTCTTT.

The CDR3: CASSVSGDPNEKLFF. The CDR3 DNA reads TGTGCCAGCAGCGTTTCAGGGGATCCTAATGAAAAACTGTTTTTT. The genes are TRBV9 and TRBJ1-4, with D possibly TRBD1 on 6 matching bases. V dropped 2 bases and J dropped 3 bases, with 11 bases sitting between them. Germline V gives CDR1 SGDLS, CDR2 YYNGEE. The length of the CDR3 is 15 residues.

This clonotype was recorded many times. V gene TRBV28 combines with J gene TRBJ1-1; no firm D call. The V gene lost 1 base and the J gene lost 4 bases, with 10 bases spanning the gap. The CDR3 runs 14 residues. Germline V CDR1 and CDR2: MDHEN, SYDVKM. The CDR3 coding sequence is TGTGCCAGCAGTTTATACGGTACGGGCACTGAAGCTTTCTTT. Translating gives CASSLYGTGTEAFF. Full variable domain (remainder filled in from reference TRBV28 and TRBJ1-1): DVKVTQSSRYLVKRTGEKVFLECVQDMDHENMFWYRQDPGLGLRLIYFSYDVKMKEKGDIPEGYSVSREKKERFSLILESASTNQTSMYLCASSLYGTGTEAFFGQGTRLTVV.

This clonotype has a count of ten or more. The rearrangement uses TRBV2 and TRBJ2-2; 10 bases fit TRBD1. The V segment lost 5 bases and the J segment 9 bases; nucleotides outside the gene matches: 6. CDR3 length equals 14 residues. Germline lookup yields CDR1 SNHLY and CDR2 FYNNEI. The CDR3 DNA reads TGTGCCAGCAGTCCCCGGGACAGGGGAAGGGAGCTGTTTTTT. It translates to CASSPRDRGRELFF.

The rearrangement uses TRBV9 and TRBJ2-2; TRBD2 might be the D (6 bases). Per the germline V gene, CDR1 is SGDLS and CDR2 is YYNGEE. CDR3 length equals 16 residues. Trimming removed 3 bases from V and 5 bases from J, with 17 bases in between. CDR3 bases: TGTGCCAGCAGCGAGGAAGGGACTGGGTTTACCGGGGAGCTGTTTTTT. This sequence encodes CASSEEGTGFTGELFF.

The sample holds many counts of this clonotype. The J gene is TRBJ1-1, the V gene TRBV2; D remains ambiguous. Germline lookup yields CDR1 SNHLY and CDR2 FYNNEI. V was clipped by 6 bases and J by 1 base, with 6 bases between them. The CDR3 runs 12 residues. The CDR3 region has the DNA TGTGCCAGCAGACGGTCGAACACTGAAGCTTTCTTT. Protein sequence: CASRRSNTEAFF.

In this sample, this clonotype turned up many times. This rearrangement joins TRBV9 to TRBJ2-5, with TRBD2 identical over 8 bases. Losses at the gene ends were 0 bases for V and 5 bases for J; bases not matched to a gene: 6. Germline V gene lookup returns CDR1 SGDLS and CDR2 YYNGEE. The CDR3 is 15 amino acids. CDR3 sequence reads: CASSVAGGPSETQYF. The CDR3, as DNA: TGTGCCAGCAGCGTAGCGGGAGGGCCGAGCGAGACCCAGTACTTC.

This clonotype turned up a few times. V and J are TRBV27 and TRBJ1-1, with a possible D match to TRBD1 (5 bases). The length of the CDR3 is 16 residues. V was clipped by 2 bases and J by 0 bases, with 13 bases between them. CDR1 and CDR2 from the germline V gene are MNHEY and SMNVEV (reference sequence). The DNA of the CDR3 is TGTGCCAGCAGTTTAACGAGTGGGGGAATGAACACTGAAGCTTTCTTT. This sequence encodes CASSLTSGGMNTEAFF.

This clonotype was observed a few times. The chain recombines TRBV6-1 with TRBJ1-6, with a weak D call TRBD1 (6 bases). The V end was cut by 7 bases, the J end by 7 bases, with 23 bases between. Germline CDR1 is MNHNS and CDR2 is SASEGT. The CDR3 contains 17 residues. CDR3: CASTTHVGGRVNSPLHF. DNA of the CDR3: TGTGCCAGCACTACCCATGTGGGGGGGCGGGTAAATTCACCCCTCCACTTT.

The chain combines TRBV12-5 with TRBJ2-7; weak D call: TRBD1 (6 bases). Trimming removed 6 bases from V and 2 bases from J, with 11 bases in between. The CDR3 contains 13 residues. Germline assignment: CDR1 LGHNT and CDR2 FRNRAP. CDR3 protein: CASGRTEAYEQYF. CDR3 in DNA: TGTGCTAGTGGACGGACAGAAGCCTACGAGCAGTACTTC.

This clonotype has a handful of counts. The V call is TRBV19, the J call TRBJ1-1; 7 bases match TRBD1. V dropped 10 bases and J dropped 3; count of bases not matched to a gene: 17. The germline V gene has CDR1 LNHDA and CDR2 SQIVND (reference sequence). The CDR3 contains 16 residues. CDR3 region: CATQDRARFPHTEAFF. The CDR3 nucleotides read TGTGCCACTCAAGACAGGGCCCGCTTCCCGCACACTGAAGCTTTCTTT.

The rearrangement uses TRBV5-1 and TRBJ1-1; D unresolved. Germline V gene data show CDR1 as SGHRS and CDR2 as YFSETQ. V shed 0 bases and J shed 5 bases, with 11 bases lying between them. This CDR3 has 14 residues. As DNA, the CDR3 is TGCGCCAGCAGCTTGGAATCGGGCGAGACTGAAGCTTTCTTT. This gives the protein CASSLESGETEAFF.

This clonotype was seen only a few times. The rearrangement uses TRBV20-1 and TRBJ1-1; 10 bases map to TRBD1. The CDR3 totals 15 residues. Germline V CDR1 and CDR2: DFQATT, SNEGSKA (reference sequence). With 3 bases clipped from V and 1 base from J, the junction kept 5 bases outside the gene matches. The DNA for the CDR3 is TGCAGTGCTAGGGGACAGGGGATCCCGAACACTGAAGCTTTCTTT. Its protein product is CSARGQGIPNTEAFF.

This clonotype was found a few times. The rearrangement uses TRBV3-1 and TRBJ2-1; D might be TRBD1 or TRBD2, each matching 5 bases. V was shortened by 5 bases and J by 14 bases, with 13 bases between the two germline ends. Germline-derived CDR1 and CDR2 are LGHDT and YNNKEL (reference sequence). This CDR3 region has 11 residues. The CDR3 is CASSSGDAEFF. CDR3 in DNA: TGTGCCAGCAGCTCCGGGGACGCGGAGTTCTTC.

There are a few counts of this clonotype. V gene TRBV7-9 combines with J gene TRBJ2-5, with D unclear. CDR1 and CDR2 (germline): SEHNR, FQNEAQ (reference sequence). V was clipped by 3 bases and J by 5 bases, with 10 bases between them. This CDR3 region has 13 residues. The CDR3 sequence: CASSFNPGETQYF. CDR3 coding DNA: TGTGCCAGCAGCTTCAACCCTGGGGAGACCCAGTACTTC.